This TCR beta chain was recovered during a study of T cell responses to AZD1222 COVID-19 vaccine. Background on the study: Pooled samples include second doses given at about 4 or 12 weeks.

This clone was found once. The target antigen is unknown. Per germline, CDR1 DFQATT and CDR2 SNEGSKA (reference sequence). CDR3 size: 15 residues. V lost 3 bases and J lost 2, with 14 bases in between. Study-wide findings and caveats: Every sample of the repertoires postdated the peak T cell response. Only six individuals given AZD1222 were seropositive at baseline.

Method: immunoSEQ multiplex PCR; TCRdb's copy keeps in-frame clones and lacks some. The sample consists of about 110,000 clones, about 90% of them appearing once. The sequences come from peripheral blood, collected on day 0 of AZD1222 vaccination. V is TRBV20-1 and J is TRBJ1-5; D gene ambiguous. The receptor comes from an adult in good health. CDR3 sequence reads: CSASLLVRGNQPQHF. DNA for the CDR3: TGCAGTGCTAGTCTACTGGTTAGAGGCAATCAGCCCCAGCATTTT.